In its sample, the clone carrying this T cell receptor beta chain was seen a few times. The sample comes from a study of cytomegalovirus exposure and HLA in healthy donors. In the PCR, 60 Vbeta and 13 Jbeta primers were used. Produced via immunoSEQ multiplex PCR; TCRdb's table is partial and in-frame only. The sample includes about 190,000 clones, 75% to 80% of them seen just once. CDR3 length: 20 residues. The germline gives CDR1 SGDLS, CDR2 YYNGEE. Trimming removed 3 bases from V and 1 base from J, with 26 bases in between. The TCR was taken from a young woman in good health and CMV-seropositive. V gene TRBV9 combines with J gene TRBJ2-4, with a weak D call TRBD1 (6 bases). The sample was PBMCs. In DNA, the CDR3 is TGTGCCAGCAGCGCCATAGGGACAACAGGCCCCGAAGCGGCCAAAAACATTCAGTACTTC. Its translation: CASSAIGTTGPEAAKNIQYF.